Below, 26 T cell receptor beta chains from the same sample are listed, as sequenced in a study of shared clonotypes between healthy human individuals. Sequenced by immunoSEQ multiplex PCR; TCRdb stores in-frame clones only, minus some. The sample carries over a million clones, approximately 98.5% recorded once. Sequencing was carried out using naive CD4+ T cells sorted from blood. Specified subset: CD45RA+ positively selected. Receptors originate from a man aged 25-40 years in good health.

The CDR3 is CASSLGSTYEQYF. CDR3 in DNA: TGTGCCAGCAGCTTAGGCAGCACCTACGAGCAGTACTTC. The chain recombines TRBV5-4 with TRBJ2-7; no clear D. Germline V gene data show CDR1 as SGHNT and CDR2 as YYREEE (reference sequence). Between the trimmed V and J ends, which lost 2 bases and 2 bases, there was a span of 8 bases. This CDR3 is built from 13 residues.

The gene calls are TRBV2 and TRBJ1-5; D is unresolved. The CDR3 sequence is 15 residues long. Between the trimmed V and J ends, which lost 3 bases and 2 bases, there was a span of 11 bases. Per germline, CDR1 SNHLY and CDR2 FYNNEI. CDR3 sequence: CASSDPVVGNQPQHF. In DNA, the CDR3 is TGTGCCAGCAGTGATCCAGTAGTGGGCAATCAGCCCCAGCATTTT.

V and J are TRBV6-1 and TRBJ2-7; D not certain. Germline V gene data show CDR1 as MNHNS and CDR2 as SASEGT. The CDR3 totals 11 residues. Trimming removed 3 bases from V and 5 bases from J, with 5 bases in between. The CDR3 region is CASSDLNEQYF. DNA for the CDR3: TGTGCCAGCAGTGACTTAAACGAGCAGTACTTC.

The chain uses TRBV30 and TRBJ1-4; D remains ambiguous. The V gene lost 2 bases and the J gene lost 7 bases, with 17 bases spanning the gap. The CDR3 totals 15 residues. Germline CDR1 is GTSNPN and CDR2 is SVGIG (reference sequence). CDR3 amino acids: CAWSPPGLSREKLFF. The CDR3 DNA reads TGTGCCTGGAGTCCGCCGGGCCTAAGCCGTGAAAAACTGTTTTTT.

The chain carries TRBV6-6 and TRBJ1-5; 7 positions match TRBD1. The germline V gene has CDR1 MNHNY and CDR2 SVGAGI (reference sequence). The CDR3 runs to 13 residues. V lost 3 bases and J lost 6; bases outside the gene matches: 2. CDR3 loop: CASSYTGVQPQHF. CDR3 bases: TGTGCCAGCAGTTATACAGGGGTTCAGCCCCAGCATTTT.

The chain uses TRBV25-1 and TRBJ2-1, with 9 bases identical to TRBD2. CDR1 and CDR2 from the germline V gene are MGHDK and SYGVNS. J gave up 9 bases and V 6 bases, and 15 bases lay outside the gene matches. CDR3 length: 16 residues. CDR3 coding DNA: TGTGCCAGCAGGCAGGGGGTAGCGGGAGTGGGTGGTGAGCAGTTCTTC. Translating gives CASRQGVAGVGGEQFF.

This chain uses TRBV11-2 with TRBJ2-7; the match to TRBD1 covers 10 bases. J lost 6 bases, V lost 4 bases, and 18 bases had no gene match. Germline V gene data show CDR1 as SGHAT and CDR2 as FQNNGV. The CDR3 runs to 18 residues. In DNA, the CDR3 is TGTGCCAGCAGCTCCATCCGTGGGGACAGGGGAAATAGCCTCGAGCAGTACTTC. Residues: CASSSIRGDRGNSLEQYF.

This chain joins TRBV6-6 and TRBJ2-7, with 9 bases fitting TRBD2. V lost 9 bases, J lost 6 bases, and 18 bases stayed unmatched. This CDR3 spans 16 amino acids. Germline V gene sequence: CDR1 MNHNY, CDR2 SVGAGI (reference sequence). The CDR3 protein is CASGAELAGPVIEQYF. CDR3 DNA: TGTGCCAGTGGGGCGGAACTAGCGGGTCCCGTCATCGAGCAGTACTTC.

This chain connects TRBV18 to TRBJ2-7; 9 nucleotides align to TRBD2. J lost 7 bases, V lost 2 bases, and 6 bases had no gene match. This CDR3 region has 14 residues. Germline CDR1 reads KGHSH; CDR2 reads LQKENI. This CDR3 is CASSPLGTSKEQYF. CDR3 nucleotide sequence: TGTGCCAGCTCACCATTAGGGACTAGCAAGGAGCAGTACTTC.

The rearrangement uses TRBV11-2 and TRBJ2-1; 12 positions match TRBD2. CDR1 and CDR2 (germline): SGHAT, FQNNGV. CDR3 length equals 16 residues. J was trimmed by 2 bases and V by 2 bases; bases with no gene match: 1. The CDR3 nucleotides are TGTGCCAGCAGCTTACGACTAGCGGGAGCCTACAATGAGCAGTTCTTC. Protein sequence: CASSLRLAGAYNEQFF.

V is TRBV6-5 and J is TRBJ2-5; a possible D gene is TRBD2 (5 bases). The V end was cut by 6 bases, the J end by 4 bases, with 15 bases between. CDR3 length: 14 residues. Germline values: CDR1 MNHEY, CDR2 SVGAGI. The CDR3 is CASSNGGHPETQYF. The CDR3 DNA follows: TGTGCCAGCAGCAATGGAGGTCACCCAGAGACCCAGTACTTC.

CDR3 nucleotides: TGTGCCAGCTCACCACCAGGGGGAACCCAACCCTACGAGCAGTACTTC. The encoded protein is CASSPPGGTQPYEQYF. The chain employs TRBV18 and TRBJ2-7, with D possibly TRBD1 on 6 matching bases. The V end was cut by 0 bases, the J end by 2 bases, with 14 bases between. CDR1 KGHSH and CDR2 LQKENI come from the germline V gene. CDR3 length equals 16 residues.

This clone was recorded only once. The chain couples TRBV28 to TRBJ2-7; D perhaps matches TRBD2 (5 bases). V lost 8 bases to trimming and J lost 4 bases, with 21 bases between them. Germline V gene lookup returns CDR1 MDHEN and CDR2 SYDVKM. The CDR3 contains 15 residues. In DNA, the CDR3 is TGTGCCAGCCTCCCAAGCCCCGCGGGCAGATACGAGCAGTACTTC. Translated, it gives CASLPSPAGRYEQYF. The whole variable domain, remainder taken from reference TRBV28 and TRBJ2-7, is DVKVTQSSRYLVKRTGEKVFLECVQDMDHENMFWYRQDPGLGLRLIYFSYDVKMKEKGDIPEGYSVSREKKERFSLILESASTNQTSMYLCASLPSPAGRYEQYFGPGTRLTVT.

This sequence joins TRBV9 and TRBJ1-2, with D hard to call. V shed 1 base and J shed 7 bases, with 14 bases lying between them. The CDR3 consists of 14 residues. CDR1 and CDR2 (germline): SGDLS, YYNGEE. The DNA for the CDR3 is TGTGCCAGCAGCGTAAGAGCTGACGGCGGTGGCTACACCTTC. Encoded protein: CASSVRADGGGYTF.

The rearrangement joins TRBV7-9 to TRBJ2-7, with 12 bases that match TRBD2. CDR1 is SEHNR and CDR2 is FQNEAQ in the germline V gene (reference sequence). After removal of 7 bases from V and 6 bases from J, the junction contained 7 bases not matched to a gene. The CDR3 contains 14 residues. This chain's CDR3 is CASTSGRAVGEQYF. CDR3 in DNA: TGTGCCAGCACTAGCGGGAGGGCCGTAGGCGAGCAGTACTTC.

This clone appeared a few times. This same CDR3 is encoded by further DNA sequences in the sample. The V and J genes are TRBV5-1 and TRBJ2-5; D is undetermined. This CDR3 has 11 amino acids. Germline CDR1 and CDR2: SGHRS and YFSETQ. Trimming left V 2 bases short and J 5 bases short, with 4 bases between. DNA of the CDR3: TGCGCCAGCAGCTTCAGGGAGACCCAGTACTTC. This translates into CASSFRETQYF.

The genes are TRBV23-1 and TRBJ2-7; D unresolved. TRBV23-1 is classed as an ORF, of uncertain function. V lost 2 bases to trimming and J lost 2 bases, with 10 bases between them. CDR3 length equals 14 residues. The CDR3 loop reads CASSQLWTAYEQYF. In DNA form, the CDR3 reads TGCGCCAGCAGTCAACTATGGACGGCCTACGAGCAGTACTTC.

The chain recombines TRBV18 with TRBJ2-3, with D unresolved. V was pared by 2 bases and J by 9 bases, with 15 bases between. Germline assignment: CDR1 KGHSH and CDR2 LQKENI. The CDR3 runs to 14 residues. CDR3 in amino acids: CASSPEYNRETQYF. CDR3 sequence (DNA): TGTGCCAGCTCACCAGAATATAACCGAGAGACGCAGTATTTT.

V and J are TRBV6-5 and TRBJ1-5, with TRBD1 matching over 7 bases. Losses at the gene ends were 2 bases for V and 4 bases for J; bases not matched to a gene: 5. There are 15 residues in the CDR3. The germline CDR1 and CDR2 sequences are MNHEY and SVGAGI. The CDR3 here is CASSYRRTGNQPQHF. CDR3 DNA: TGTGCCAGCAGTTACAGAAGGACAGGAAATCAGCCCCAGCATTTT.

V is TRBV5-4 and J is TRBJ1-2; D ambiguous. The CDR3 has 16 amino acids. Germline V CDR1 and CDR2: SGHNT, YYREEE (reference sequence). V was shortened by 0 bases and J by 4 bases, with 16 bases between the two germline ends. The CDR3 DNA follows: TGTGCCAGCAGCTTGGCACGGATAACCACTATCTATGGCTACACCTTC. It is translated as CASSLARITTIYGYTF. The entire variable domain, with the rest obtained from reference TRBV5-4 and TRBJ1-2, is as follows: ETGVTQSPTHLIKTRGQQVTLRCSSQSGHNTVSWYQQALGQGPQFIFQYYREEENGRGNFPPRFSGLQFPNYSSELNVNALELDDSALYLCASSLARITTIYGYTFGSGTRLTVV.

V gene TRBV28 combines with J gene TRBJ2-7, with a possible D match to TRBD2 (7 bases). Germline CDR1 reads MDHEN; CDR2 reads SYDVKM. The CDR3 sequence is 14 residues long. Trimming removed 1 base from V and 7 bases from J, with 14 bases in between. DNA for the CDR3: TGTGCCAGCAGTTTATTCGGGGGGCCAAGGGAGCAGTACTTC. Amino acid sequence: CASSLFGGPREQYF.

The chain carries TRBV5-6 and TRBJ2-2, with a possible D match to TRBD2 (6 bases). CDR1 SGHDT and CDR2 YYEEEE come from the germline V gene. The CDR3 length is 11 residues. The ends were cut back, 7 bases at V and 11 bases at J, with 12 bases in the middle. CDR3 sequence: CASSWGGELFF. The CDR3 nucleotides are TGTGCCAGCTCCTGGGGAGGAGAGCTGTTTTTT.

V usage is TRBV2 and J usage is TRBJ1-2; weak D call: TRBD1 (5 bases). In germline, CDR1 is SNHLY, CDR2 FYNNEI. This CDR3 is 13 amino acids long. V dropped 8 bases and J dropped 6 bases, with 16 bases sitting between them. In DNA, the CDR3 is TGTGCCAGCTGGGGGAGCCAGTTGGATGGCTACACCTTC. It is translated as CASWGSQLDGYTF.

The rearrangement links TRBV18 to TRBJ2-5; D gene uncertain. Germline V gene data show CDR1 as KGHSH and CDR2 as LQKENI. V lost 0 bases and J lost 5, with 16 bases in between. This CDR3 has 16 residues. The CDR3 loop reads CASSPPQAPWTETQYF. CDR3 nucleotide sequence: TGTGCCAGCTCACCACCGCAGGCTCCTTGGACGGAGACCCAGTACTTC.

The V call is TRBV7-9, the J call TRBJ1-1; D ambiguous. CDR1 and CDR2 from the germline V gene are SEHNR and FQNEAQ (reference sequence). Trimming removed 5 bases from V and 6 bases from J, with 19 bases in between. The CDR3 extends over 15 amino acids. DNA of the CDR3: TGTGCCAGCAGCAAACAGCAAACATTGGTCGCTGAAGCTTTCTTT. Translating gives CASSKQQTLVAEAFF.

Concerning this clone itself: In the same sample, other DNA sequences code for this CDR3. The rearrangement joins TRBV19 to TRBJ1-5; 9 bases fit TRBD1. Unmatched junction bases numbered 6, after V lost 6 bases and J lost 6 bases. This CDR3 contains 14 residues. Germline CDR1 is LNHDA and CDR2 is SQIVND (reference sequence). The CDR3 bases are TGTGCCAGTAGGAAGACAGGGGGAAGTCAGCCCCAGCATTTT. It encodes CASRKTGGSQPQHF.